This record covers a single T cell receptor beta chain. Which antigen it targets is not known. Base quality data are lacking; no much larger clone is found one base away. Peripheral blood CD8+ and CD4+ T cells from healthy donors, Susac syndrome patients and multiple sclerosis patients were profiled by high-throughput TCR beta sequencing. Treatment-naive patients with stable or active relapsing-remitting disease fulfilling revised McDonald criteria were used as multiple sclerosis controls. Bulk CD8+ and CD4+ T cells were purified by magnetic negative isolation, whereas CD8+ TEMRA cells were enriched by FACS. Blood was drawn into EDTA tubes, processed within 24 hours, and PBMCs were isolated by density gradient centrifugation. PBMCs destined for TCR sequencing were cryopreserved in liquid nitrogen and later thawed in a 37 °C water bath. The sorted or isolated CD4+, CD8+ and CD8+ TEMRA cells reached a purity of at least 90%.

This sample was included in a study of CD8 T cells in Susac syndrome (dated by TCRdb to the late 2010s). Context from the whole study: The study used repertoire sequencing to test whether antigen drove CD8+ T cell activation and differentiation in Susac syndrome. The clonality of the CD8+ T cell repertoire was compared across 12 healthy donors, some 14 Susac syndrome patients and about 15 multiple sclerosis patients. Broad study findings and their caveats: The TCR sequencing and HLA analysis was acknowledged to have included a relatively small number of individuals.

The CDR3 covers 15 residues, taking in both the cysteine and the phenylalanine. The retained sequence is limited to the CDR3, 45 bases, with the frame set at the first base. V and J are trimmed by 4 bases and 4 bases, and the gene matches miss 6 bases of the junction. In the germline V gene (reference sequence), CDR1 corresponds to SGHAT and CDR2 to FQDESV. RNA was extracted using the RNeasy kit, and about 0.45 to 1 microgram was reverse transcribed with random hexamers. TCR beta CDR3 regions were amplified with the immunoSEQ multiplex PCR assay covering 54 Vbeta and 13 Jbeta segments. PCR amplification bias was corrected using a synthetic template baseline for primer optimization and computational correction. As for the authors' bioinformatics: Reads were annotated to V, D and J genes according to IMGT and were analyzed with immunoSEQ Analyzer, with only productive sequences retained. Clonality was calculated as one minus the Shannon entropy normalized by log2 of the number of productive unique sequences. Public and private clones were assessed among the 100 most prevalent clones of each patient and control. Clones were defined as Susac-specific if absent from the healthy and MS cohorts, from over a thousand published viral clones and from other ImmuneACCESS disease sequences. In TCRdb, the public reads were trimmed at Q25 with fastp and aligned with MiXCR, with productive beta chains retained. CDR3 protein sequences are deduplicated, and each keeps its most common genes and DNA. These V and J calls originate from TCRdb's pipeline instead of the authors' own analysis. The sample profile shows approximately 120,000 distinct CDR3 sequences; 90% to 95% of them were found once. The ten largest clones represent roughly 0.3% of the sample.

The rearrangement combines TRBV11-1 with TRBJ1-1; the central 10 bases match TRBD1. The sample consisted of CD8+ T cells from PBMCs. The TCR comes from a human donor with multiple sclerosis. The CDR3 amino acid sequence is: CASSSWGQGTTEAFF. The bases are TGTGCCAGCAGCTCTTGGGGACAGGGGACCACTGAAGCTTTCTTT.